This TCR beta chain was recorded in a study of cytomegalovirus exposure and HLA in healthy donors (dated by TCRdb to about 2017). For the study in its entirety: An earlier analysis of roughly 570 of the donors reported 250 to 300 Gb of sequence data and 95 million to 130 million unique TCR beta sequences obtained from some 200 million T cells. Donor age, sex, ethnicity and CMV serostatus were compiled together with the repertoire data. Five DR-DQ haplotypes were treated as single units for association and clustering because of strong linkage in the cohort. Of the roughly 400 genotyped donors, roughly 80% fell in the genetic ancestry cluster associated with self-reported Caucasian donors. All discovery cohort repertoires had been generated on a single sequencing platform. The number of typed donors differed by locus: 629-630 for A, B, C, DRB1 and DQB1; roughly 510 for DQA1; around 610 for DPA1; and 450 to 480 for DPB1. Using immunosequencing, the study profiled T cell repertoires from about 610 subjects and related those repertoires to cytomegalovirus serostatus. Genome-wide SNP genotypes for about three fifths of the roughly 670 donors were used in a later genetic analysis, which treated that subset as a discovery cohort. HLA typing included class I and class II loci at four-digit resolution. In addition to the first cohort of 666 subjects, a separate validation cohort of 120 different subjects was used. The later analysis used no new phenotypic data to find candidate immune exposures, relying instead on TCR beta sequences and their occurrence across donors. High-throughput TCR immunosequencing, statistical association of individual TCRs with disease status, and machine learning were combined to predict cytomegalovirus infection status. To study patterns of TCR occurrence, a later analysis re-analyzed previously published TCR beta repertoires from more than 550 donors and added high-resolution HLA genotyping. The study aimed to test whether cataloging public T cell receptors could reveal signatures of past pathogen exposure. An earlier analysis of about 620 of the donors applied high-throughput TCR beta sequencing to assess whether each TCR beta V gene segment acted as functional or pseudogenic. An early release that covered roughly 600 HLA-typed donors contained approximately 300 gigabases of sequencing data and about 84 million unique TCR sequences. On average, around 200,000 unique TCR beta nucleotide sequences were sequenced per donor among a few hundred genotyped donors of the cohort, with roughly 18% of those sequences being non-productive. Study-wide findings and limitations: In both the original and validation cohorts, the classifier was reported to diagnose cytomegalovirus status with high specificity and sensitivity. A total of fewer than 200 TCR beta chains were listed by the study as associated with cytomegalovirus. A few of the identified cytomegalovirus-associated TCR beta chains were confirmed in vitro to be specific for cytomegalovirus antigens. The presence/absence analyses assumed that sequencing depth was roughly uniform across donors, and that assumption may not be true. It was suggested by the authors that the approach could potentially be generalized to other disease states and immunological phenotypes. A cluster of highly shared sequence variants was judged likely to represent a technical artifact of the sequencing pipeline. In a later analysis, around 15,000 TCR beta sequences were associated with specific HLA alleles at a false discovery rate of 0.05. The 87-base-pair reads could not distinguish some IMGT-functional V segments, including TRBV6-2 and TRBV6-3, so those segments were excluded. Most TCR sequences were seen in very few donors, while some public TCRs were found in many individuals. The only immune exposure information available for the cohort was CMV serostatus. Seventeen rarely observed V segments, including chromosome 9 orphons, were excluded from the earlier analysis of several hundred of the donors because counts were too low. Assigning TCR associations to individual alleles was difficult when HLA alleles, especially DR and DQ, strongly co-occurred. A later analysis found that TCR association rates varied across HLA loci, with DRB1 alleles showing the most associated TCRs and HLA-C alleles the fewest. According to a later analysis, most CMV-associated TCR beta chains appeared to be HLA-restricted, and the HLA associations seemed to be driven largely by CMV exposure. According to a later genetic analysis, donors in an Asian-associated ancestry cluster had fewer N-insertions in productive TCRs than the approximately 630-donor mean. Linkage disequilibrium might explain the correlated functional status among segregating V segments, but an unknown experimental factor could not be excluded. A further reported finding was that TCR beta sequences accurately predicted the HLA-A and HLA-B alleles for most subjects in the first cohort. In this cohort, only TCR beta chains were sequenced, and detectable features were limited by the absence of alpha or paired-chain data. In a later analysis, HLA-associated TCR beta chains showed more clonal expansion and lower generation probabilities than non-associated chains that were equally common. An earlier analysis of several hundred of the donors showed that most TCR beta V segments appeared in productive rearrangements either about 87% or about 30% of the time, which broadly matched IMGT annotations. Several of the top co-occurrence clusters appeared to be linked to parvovirus B19, influenza, CMV and Epstein-Barr virus, according to a later analysis. Because some donors lacked HLA typing at each locus, the association tests relied only on the typed subset. A later genetic analysis associated a missense DCLRE1C variant with V-gene and J-gene trimming of TCR beta chains, and an independent cohort replicated the association.

After removal of 5 bases from V and 0 bases from J, the junction retains 3 bases not matched to a gene. The CDR3 covers 15 residues, taking in both the cysteine and the phenylalanine. The kept DNA is CDR3 alone, 45 bases in frame from the first base. The germline V gene supplies CDR1 SGDLS and CDR2 YYNGEE. Library method: the immunoSEQ multiplex PCR assay. The multiplex PCR relied on a mix of 60 forward primers for TCR Vbeta segments and 13 reverse primers for TCR Jbeta segments. The CDR3 region of rearranged TCR beta genes was amplified from genomic DNA by a multiplex PCR assay. The Illumina HiSeq System was used to sequence the amplified TCR beta libraries as 87-base-pair reads. In the original analysis: Across the roughly 700 repertoires, a later analysis counted 75 million to 90 million unique TCR beta chains, 9.5 million to 13 million of which were shared by at least two donors. Raw reads were error-corrected and collapsed into unique sequences with a nearest-neighbor algorithm that merged closely related sequences to remove PCR and sequencing errors. To assign V, D and J gene segments, CDR3 sequences were aligned to IMGT reference sequences. Each retained sequence needed at least a six-nucleotide match to both a V gene segment and a J gene segment. A rearrangement counted as productive if the CDR3 had no stop codons and remained in frame with V and J, and every other rearrangement counted as non-productive. Following IMGT convention, CDR3 was defined as the stretch from the second conserved V-encoded cysteine up to the conserved J-encoded phenylalanine. The earlier analysis of some 550 of the donors excluded any sequence lacking an unambiguous match to a single V gene segment. In an earlier analysis of 450 to 750 of the donors, a V segment was called functional when productive rearrangements were above 56.7%, and segregating when the standard deviation between donors exceeded 5%. To diagnose cytomegalovirus status from the catalog of TCR beta chain sequences, a statistical classification framework was built. In a later analysis, TCR nucleotide sequences were compared against IMGT/GENE-DB human TR gene sequences so that V and J genes could be assigned. A later analysis assigned CDR3 sequences and most-parsimonious VDJ recombination scenarios with the TCRdist pipeline. A later analysis defined each TCR beta chain by its CDR3 amino acid sequence plus V-gene family, and excluded reads lacking a unique V-gene family. A later analysis removed roughly 590 highly shared, low-generation-probability nucleotide sequences to deal with suspected cross-contamination and a sequencing artifact. In a later analysis, a clonal expansion index for each public chain was calculated from normalized within-repertoire ranks of inferred template counts. In a later analysis, generation probabilities were computed using a VDJ recombination model fitted to out-of-frame rearrangements, and the results were checked against IGoR. In a later analysis, TCR-TCR, TCR-HLA and TCR-CMV co-occurrence was scored with hypergeometric tests, and a repertoire-size bias correction was applied to TCR pairs. To estimate false discovery rates, a later analysis permuted the HLA or CMV assignments 20 times. In a later analysis, co-occurring TCRs were grouped with DBSCAN, and TCRdist sequence similarity was added when clustering was performed within HLA-allele-positive subsets. For co-occurrence clustering, repertoires with fewer than 30,000 or more than 120,000 public chains were excluded, along with about five repertoires with anomalous nucleotide sharing. TCRdb re-hosts the immuneACCESS table, in-frame sequences only. Its copies lack some clones; in the studies checked, an unresolved V gene accounts for under half of them, and the cause for the rest is not known. V and J calls and clone size follow that table, whereas D and trimming were derived from the DNA. Present in this sample are 100,000 or so clones, about 81% of which were seen just once. The ten largest clones represent more than 1.4% of the sample.

A remark on this clone: Its antigen has not been determined. Base qualities are not at hand, and no much larger clone is one base apart.

In total, approximately 690 healthy bone marrow donors made up the cohort. At the time of sampling, all cohort members were nominally healthy, though unrecorded immune exposures were likely present. The donor was CMV seronegative and was included in the group of a few hundred seronegative cohort members. Each donor provided a peripheral blood sample, and peripheral blood mononuclear cells were used for TCR beta sequencing. Genomic DNA extraction from the blood cell samples was performed with the Qiagen DNeasy Blood Extraction Kit. The sequencing sample was made of PBMCs. This sequence originates from a man in his forties in good health and CMV-seronegative. The chain couples TRBV9 to TRBJ2-1, and TRBD2 aligns with 9 junction nucleotides. The DNA is as follows: TGTGCCAGCAGTAGAGCGGGGGGCTCCTACAATGAGCAGTTCTTC. It translates to CASSRAGGSYNEQFF.